The rows below give T cell receptor beta chains drawn from one sample of a study of blood T cell repertoires in COVID-19. Assay: immunoSEQ multiplex PCR; the TCRdb copy retains only in-frame clones and omits some. Of around 210,000 clones listed, about 89% are singletons. Sample: PBMCs or T cells enriched from blood (not recorded which). The receptors shown here come from a woman aged 18-29 years who had recovered from COVID-19. Each CDR3 is given with its conserved first and last residue. Expanded clones are given a class, and other clones once, few, many or no size at all.

v_call	j_call	clone_size	cdr3_aa
TRBV19	TRBJ1-6	-	CASSQDGSSPLHF
TRBV29-1	TRBJ1-2	once	CSPRRVDYGYTF
TRBV29-1	TRBJ2-5	-	CSVVPGQGNGETQYF
TRBV18	TRBJ1-1	-	CASSPGTAYEAFF
TRBV2	TRBJ2-2	-	CASSEDIGELFF
TRBV25-1	TRBJ2-2	-	CASSETGTDIGELFF
TRBV28	TRBJ2-6	-	CASLPWSSGANVLTF
TRBV27	TRBJ2-2	-	CASGTSNTGELFF
TRBV19	TRBJ2-5	many	CASSIEGRKKETQYF
TRBV4-1	TRBJ2-7	once	CASSLTTAFEQYF
TRBV6-5	TRBJ2-4	-	CASTRTGEVNIQYF
TRBV9	TRBJ2-7	-	CASSVSFGGAGHEQYF
TRBV5-6	TRBJ2-2	-	CASRISASFGELFF
TRBV5-1	TRBJ2-7	-	CASSLERQSSFFYEQYF
TRBV6-2/TRBV6-3	TRBJ1-2	-	CASSYSMQDYGYTF
TRBV6-5	TRBJ1-2	-	CASSTNRLHYGYTF
TRBV19	TRBJ1-2	-	CASSITLDSRDYGYTF
TRBV19	TRBJ1-2	-	CASRISAGLYGYTF
TRBV30	TRBJ2-5	few	CAWSPGAGIETQYF
TRBV5-1	TRBJ1-1	-	CASSFQGTNTEAFF
TRBV28	TRBJ2-7	-	CASSIGTGRYEQYF
TRBV6-6	TRBJ2-2	-	CASSPPSGTGNTGELFF
TRBV6-5	TRBJ1-1	-	CASRFLGQEDEAFF
TRBV28	TRBJ1-6	-	CASSLPGSPLHF
TRBV19	TRBJ1-1	-	CASNLGLEAFF
TRBV29-1	TRBJ1-4	-	CSVDRTGLNEKLFF
TRBV7-8	TRBJ2-7	-	CASSWGGSPGVSYEQYF
TRBV4-1	TRBJ2-7	-	CASSQENRAHEQYF
TRBV4-2	TRBJ1-1	few	CASSQGVAGSNTEAFF
TRBV2	TRBJ1-2	-	CASSSEAGQSYGYTF
TRBV30	TRBJ2-3	-	CAWTQGAGARDTQYF
TRBV13	TRBJ2-1	-	CASSSPGTGYNEQFF
TRBV10-3	TRBJ2-7	-	CAISEGSSGGTYEQYF
TRBV19	TRBJ2-5	-	CASSMGLPYQETQYF
TRBV5-6	TRBJ2-1	-	CASSLNGGPYNEQFF
TRBV5-1	TRBJ2-3	-	CASGLAGGTDTQYF
TRBV30	TRBJ2-7	-	CALSGGAYEQYF
TRBV19	TRBJ1-4	-	CASSITTTATNEKLFF
TRBV7-9	TRBJ2-7	few	CASSLTSGGSYEQYF
TRBV12-5	TRBJ1-1	-	CASGLGGGGGTEAFF
TRBV29-1	TRBJ2-7	once	CSVGDRALYEQYF
TRBV12-3/TRBV12-4	TRBJ2-7	-	CASSSSLPGEQYF
TRBV28	TRBJ1-3	few	CASSPGTSGNTIYF
TRBV6-5	TRBJ1-6	-	CASRGGARSPLHF
TRBV2	TRBJ2-2	-	CASSETSGDTGELFF
TRBV2	TRBJ2-5	once	CASSEAGTERWETQYF
TRBV4-1	TRBJ2-1	-	CASTQGSSYNEQFF
TRBV7-9	TRBJ2-5	once	CASSNRDRAQETQYF
TRBV7-9	TRBJ2-7	-	CASSSSSGRRSYEQYF
TRBV5-6	TRBJ1-5	-	CASSFGGFSAQHF